This T cell receptor (beta chain) was found in a study of blood T cell repertoires in COVID-19 (dated by TCRdb to 2018 to 2021). For context, the study as a whole: The collaborator samples originated in the United States, Italy and Spain and spanned the acute and convalescent phases of COVID-19. HLA class I and class II types, where available, came from metadata supplied by the sample provider rather than from assay-based typing. The material from the prospective study consisted of cDNA or gDNA derived from T cells, B-cell-depleted T cells, or PBMCs. The sample metadata nearly always contained a de-identified subject ID, COVID-19 status, age in years and sex. The samples were drawn from two sources: the first 160 participants of the ongoing ImmuneRACE study, and about 1,300 subjects contributed by 6 global collaborators. A freely available public database, intended as a resource for researchers studying the immune response to SARS-CoV-2, is where the repertoires were released. Subjects who had been exposed to COVID-19, were actively infected with it, or had recovered from it provided the deeply sampled blood TCRbeta repertoires that made up the dataset.

The immunoSEQ Assay, a bias-controlled multiplex PCR, was used to amplify TCRbeta CDR3 regions from genomic DNA. The authors processed their data as follows. Within the assay, amplification of reference gene primers was used to estimate how many nucleated cells each sample contained. To quantify the absolute abundance of each unique TCRbeta CDR3 rearrangement, sequence reads were collapsed and filtered. For each sample, productive Simpson clonality was calculated as the square root of Simpson's diversity index over productive rearrangements. Drawn from immuneACCESS, this table holds only the in-frame rearrangements with V and J called that TCRdb kept. Clones are partly lost; checked studies trace under half to an unresolved V gene and leave the rest unexplained. The DNA gave D and trimming, while V, J and clone size come from that table. The sample profile shows roughly 380,000 clones; about 88% of them were found once. The ten largest clones represent roughly 1.4% of the sample.

V is clipped by 5 bases and J by 0 bases, and the sequence between their germline boundaries is 13 bases long. The CDR3 holds 15 amino acids from the cysteine to the phenylalanine. Only the CDR3 region is kept as DNA, spanning 45 bases read in frame from base 1. CDR1 and CDR2, looked up from the germline V gene, are MGHDK and SYGVNS. The study at large found these results: How much clinical and demographic metadata was included differed by source and by participant, and the metadata was provided uncurated.

On this clone itself: Its antigen is currently not known. Qualities for individual bases were not recorded, and no much larger clone is one base off.

At one collaborating source in Seattle, patients were enrolled during active infection and were followed longitudinally through the course of disease. Collaborating institutions collected whole blood in K2EDTA tubes following their own protocols. For TCRbeta analysis, collaborator samples were shipped as frozen whole blood, as isolated PBMCs, or as DNA extracted from either sample type. The TCR sequence derives from a woman aged 40-49 years with COVID-19, enrolled during active disease. Specimen: peripheral blood. Recombination linked TRBV25-1 to TRBJ1-2, with a weak D call of TRBD1 (5 bases match). The nucleotides read TGTGCCAGCAGTAGCAGGGAAGGAGCTAACTATGGCTACACCTTC. Translated, it gives CASSSREGANYGYTF.